Shown below are 18 T cell receptor beta chains from a single sample sequenced in a study of blood T cell repertoires in COVID-19. Clones were sequenced by immunoSEQ multiplex PCR, and TCRdb holds only the in-frame ones, with some missing. The data show roughly 180,000 clones, around 83% seen once. Sequencing input: peripheral blood. Source of these receptors: a woman aged 55-69 years with acute or convalescent COVID-19.

V gene TRBV30 combines with J gene TRBJ1-1, with unresolved D. CDR1 GTSNPN and CDR2 SVGIG come from the germline V gene (reference sequence). The CDR3 covers 13 residues. Trimming removed 1 base at V and 1 base at J, with 7 bases between. DNA of the CDR3: TGTGCCTGGAGTGACAACCGGAACACTGAAGCTTTCTTT. Amino acid sequence: CAWSDNRNTEAFF.

This sequence joins TRBV5-5 and TRBJ2-6; tentatively, D is TRBD1 (6 bases). Germline V gives CDR1 SGHKS, CDR2 YYEKEE (reference sequence). This CDR3 region has 15 residues. The V end was cut by 2 bases, the J end by 2 bases, with 8 bases between. This CDR3 reads CASSLQGTGANVLTF. CDR3 nucleotides: TGTGCCAGCAGCTTACAGGGTACTGGGGCCAACGTCCTGACTTTC. Full variable domain (rest looked up from reference TRBV5-5 and TRBJ2-6): DAGVTQSPTHLIKTRGQQVTLRCSPISGHKSVSWYQQVLGQGPQFIFQYYEKEERGRGNFPDRFSARQFPNYSSELNVNALLLGDSALYLCASSLQGTGANVLTFGAGSRLTVL.

The chain uses TRBV28 and TRBJ1-2; D remains unclear. The CDR3 is 15 amino acids. CDR1 and CDR2 (germline): MDHEN, SYDVKM. With 4 bases removed from V and 4 bases from J, the gap between germline ends came to 16 bases. DNA of the CDR3: TGTGCCAGCAGTTATGGAGATCGAAGCCGCTATGGCTACACCTTC. It yields the protein CASSYGDRSRYGYTF.

The chain employs TRBV9 and TRBJ2-3, with 10 bases matching TRBD1. Germline V gene sequence: CDR1 SGDLS, CDR2 YYNGEE. J lost 6 bases, V lost 0 bases, and 4 bases had no gene match. The CDR3 spans 15 residues. The CDR3: CASSVAGTGVDTQYF. The CDR3 coding sequence is TGTGCCAGCAGCGTAGCTGGGACAGGGGTGGATACGCAGTATTTT. Looking up the rest from reference TRBV9 and TRBJ2-3 gives the full variable domain: DSGVTQTPKHLITATGQRVTLRCSPRSGDLSVYWYQQSLDQGLQFLIQYYNGEERAKGNILERFSAQQFPDLHSELNLSSLELGDSALYFCASSVAGTGVDTQYFGPGTRLTVL.

The chain joins TRBV15 to TRBJ2-3, with 9 bases identical to TRBD1. The CDR3 totals 16 residues. Germline V gene lookup returns CDR1 LNHNV and CDR2 YYDKDF (reference sequence). J lost 5 bases, V lost 1 base, and 7 bases had no gene match. The CDR3 DNA reads as TGTGCCACCAGCAGAGTTTGGGGGACAGGGCAAGATACGCAGTATTTT. Residues: CATSRVWGTGQDTQYF.

This rearrangement joins TRBV5-5 to TRBJ2-1, with a weak D call TRBD2 (6 bases). V lost 2 bases, J lost 7 bases, and 16 bases lay in between. This CDR3 has 15 amino acids. CDR1 is SGHKS and CDR2 is YYEKEE in the germline V gene (reference sequence). The CDR3 bases are TGTGCCAGCAGCTTTATGGCGGGAAAGGGAAATGAGCAGTTCTTC. Its translation is CASSFMAGKGNEQFF.

A single count supports this clone. The chain uses TRBV5-4 and TRBJ2-7, with D possibly TRBD2 on 6 matching bases. The CDR3 is made up of 15 amino acids. V was clipped by 3 bases and J by 0 bases, with 13 bases between them. Germline CDR1 is SGHNT and CDR2 is YYREEE (reference sequence). The DNA of the CDR3 is TGTGCCAGCAGCTCGAGCGGGTTCAGCTCCTACGAGCAGTACTTC. Translation: CASSSSGFSSYEQYF.

The chain recombines TRBV3-1 (or the pseudogene TRBV3-2) with TRBJ1-2; 7 nucleotides line up with TRBD1. This CDR3 region has 16 residues. Trimming removed 2 bases from V and 6 bases from J; junction bases left unmatched: 12. Germline CDR1 is LGHDT and CDR2 is YNNKEL (reference sequence). CDR3 region: CASSQRTIRGFDGYTF. CDR3 nucleotides: TGTGCCAGCAGCCAAAGAACTATCAGGGGGTTTGATGGCTACACCTTC.

V is TRBV5-4 and J is TRBJ2-7, with D maybe TRBD2 (6 bases). V shed 3 bases and J shed 1 base, with 14 bases lying between them. The CDR3 extends over 15 amino acids. Germline V gene lookup returns CDR1 SGHNT and CDR2 YYREEE (reference sequence). The CDR3 reads CASSSSGTSSYEQYV. DNA for the CDR3: TGTGCCAGCAGCTCCTCCGGGACTTCATCCTACGAGCAGTACGTC.

The chain carries TRBV10-3 and TRBJ1-4; a weak D match, TRBD1 (6 bases). CDR1 ENHRY and CDR2 SYGVKD come from the germline V gene. The germline V and J ends were trimmed by 10 bases and 5 bases, with 14 bases remaining between them. CDR3 length: 13 residues. DNA for the CDR3: TGTGCCAGCCGGACAGATGGCAATGAAAAACTGTTTTTT. Translating it yields CASRTDGNEKLFF.

This chain connects TRBV4-1 to TRBJ1-1; TRBD1 might be the D (6 bases). V lost 3 bases and J lost 4, with 12 bases in between. CDR3 length: 14 residues. Germline CDR1 and CDR2: MGHRA and YSYEKL. CDR3 in DNA: TGCGCCAGCAGCCAGGTCGAGGGGGTCACTGAAGCTTTCTTT. The encoded protein is CASSQVEGVTEAFF.

This CDR3 is CASSSDRGGTVGAFF. The DNA of the CDR3 is TGTGCCAGTAGCTCGGACAGGGGAGGTACTGTAGGAGCTTTCTTT. The V and J genes are TRBV19 and TRBJ1-1; 9 positions agree with TRBD1. Germline V gives CDR1 LNHDA, CDR2 SQIVND (reference sequence). The CDR3 is 15 amino acids. Trimming removed 6 bases from V and 10 bases from J; junction bases left unmatched: 15.

This clone was counted once. The chain couples TRBV27 to TRBJ1-5; perhaps TRBD1 as D (5 bases). Germline CDR1 MNHEY, CDR2 SMNVEV (reference sequence). Trimming took 0 bases from V and 11 from J, leaving 11 bases between them. This CDR3 is built from 13 residues. The CDR3 region has the DNA TGTGCCAGCAGTTTATCCCCGACAGAAACCCAGCATTTT. Translating gives CASSLSPTETQHF.

V is TRBV12-3 or TRBV12-4 and J is TRBJ1-5, with a tentative D call TRBD1 (6 bases). This CDR3 is built from 13 residues. Trimming removed 10 bases at V and 0 bases at J, with 10 bases between. Here the CDR3 reads CATTGNSNQPQHF. The CDR3 DNA is TGTGCCACCACAGGGAATAGCAATCAGCCCCAGCATTTT.

This clone occurred a few times. The chain employs TRBV19 and TRBJ2-7; 8 bases are a match to TRBD1. The CDR3 consists of 15 residues. CDR1 and CDR2 (germline): LNHDA, SQIVND (reference sequence). V gave up 6 bases and J gave up 0 bases; unmatched junction bases: 7. The CDR3 sequence: CASSLPGQVSYEQYF. The CDR3 DNA reads TGTGCCAGTAGCCTCCCGGGACAGGTCTCCTACGAGCAGTACTTC.

V and J are TRBV5-1 and TRBJ2-3; 8 nucleotides agree with TRBD2. The germline gives CDR1 SGHRS, CDR2 YFSETQ. The CDR3 is made up of 15 amino acids. Germline trimming cut 1 base from V and 2 bases from J; bases unmatched to any gene: 3. CDR3 bases: TGCGCCAGCAGCTTGACTAGCGGAGTCACAGATACGCAGTATTTT. Translated: CASSLTSGVTDTQYF.

The chain recombines TRBV4-2 with TRBJ2-2, with 10 bases that match TRBD2. CDR1 and CDR2 (germline): LGHNA, YNFKEQ. The CDR3 is 16 residues long. After removal of 0 bases from V and 6 bases from J, the junction contained 4 bases not matched to a gene. CDR3 in DNA: TGTGCCAGCAGCCAAGATGTCCTAGCGGGAGCCGGGGAGCTGTTTTTT. Amino acids: CASSQDVLAGAGELFF.

This clone was observed once. Additional DNA sequences in this sample encode the identical CDR3. The chain couples TRBV2 to TRBJ1-2; 7 positions match TRBD1. After removal of 6 bases from V and 3 bases from J, the junction contained 1 base not matched to a gene. Germline CDR1 and CDR2: SNHLY and FYNNEI. This CDR3 has 12 residues. As DNA, the CDR3 is TGTGCCAGCAGCGGGACAGACTATGGCTACACCTTC. This sequence encodes CASSGTDYGYTF.